This passage covers 8 T cell receptor beta chains from one sample sequenced in a study of cytomegalovirus exposure and HLA in healthy donors (dated by TCRdb to the late 2010s). Libraries came from the immunoSEQ multiplex PCR assay. The immuneACCESS repertoire file appears here via TCRdb, limited to in-frame rearrangements. These files lack a portion of the clones; in checked studies, under half of the deficit traces to unresolved V genes, and the cause of the others is not known. The sample contains some 45,000 clones, around 90% of them found a single time. The top ten constitute 5.6% of the sample. Sequenced sample: PBMCs. The receptors here all came from a man between 18 and 29 years old in good health and CMV-seronegative.

This rearrangement joins TRBV27 to TRBJ2-5, with 10 bases identical to TRBD2. Per germline, CDR1 MNHEY and CDR2 SMNVEV (reference sequence). Trimming removed 1 base from V and 7 bases from J; junction bases left unmatched: 12. CDR3 length equals 17 residues. The CDR3 region is CASSLYPGTSVASTQYF. The CDR3, as DNA: TGTGCCAGCAGTTTATATCCCGGGACTAGCGTCGCTTCGACCCAGTACTTC.

V gene TRBV5-1 combines with J gene TRBJ2-7; unclear D gene. Germline V CDR1 and CDR2: SGHRS, YFSETQ. V was pared by 0 bases and J by 3 bases, with 16 bases between. The CDR3 has 16 residues. The DNA of the CDR3 is TGCGCCAGCAGCTTGGATGGCGGCCCCCGGATCTACGAGCAGTACTTC. It translates to CASSLDGGPRIYEQYF.

The gene calls are TRBV5-1 and TRBJ1-1; a weak D match, TRBD1 (6 bases). CDR3 size: 15 residues. The germline gives CDR1 SGHRS, CDR2 YFSETQ. The ends were cut back, 5 bases at V and 3 bases at J, with 17 bases in the middle. The CDR3 nucleotides read TGCGCCAGCAGTCTACAGGGTTATGGGGACACTGAAGCTTTCTTT. The encoded protein is CASSLQGYGDTEAFF.

V gene TRBV9 combines with J gene TRBJ2-1; maybe TRBD2 (6 bases). V lost 0 bases to trimming and J lost 7 bases, with 11 bases between them. The CDR3 contains 14 residues. Germline assignment: CDR1 SGDLS and CDR2 YYNGEE. This CDR3 is CASSVGTGRNEQFF. Written as DNA, the CDR3 is TGTGCCAGCAGCGTAGGGACTGGGAGGAATGAGCAGTTCTTC.

This clone appeared once. The chain is built from TRBV4-1 and TRBJ2-7; TRBD2 aligns across 7 bases. CDR3 length equals 15 residues. The junction had 8 bases not matched to a gene; V was cut back by 4 bases and J by 2 bases. In germline, CDR1 is MGHRA, CDR2 YSYEKL. This CDR3 reads CASSRPGLTTYEQYF. In DNA, the CDR3 is TGCGCCAGCAGCCGGCCGGGACTAACTACCTACGAGCAGTACTTC.

This clone was observed once. V is TRBV12-5 and J is TRBJ1-4; tentative D call: TRBD1 (5 bases). This CDR3 comprises 16 residues. V lost 2 bases to trimming and J lost 4 bases, with 14 bases between them. Germline V lookup: CDR1 LGHNT, CDR2 FRNRAP. This chain's CDR3 is CASGLTLGGDNEKLFF. The CDR3 nucleotides read TGTGCTAGTGGTTTGACCCTCGGGGGGGATAATGAAAAACTGTTTTTT. Looking up the rest from reference TRBV12-5 and TRBJ1-4 gives the full variable domain: DARVTQTPRHKVTEMGQEVTMRCQPILGHNTVFWYRQTMMQGLELLAYFRNRAPLDDSGMPKDRFSAEMPDATLATLKIQPSEPRDSAVYFCASGLTLGGDNEKLFFGSGTQLSVL.

This chain connects TRBV5-6 to TRBJ2-3; 9 bases are shared with TRBD2. CDR1 SGHDT and CDR2 YYEEEE come from the germline V gene. V gave up 1 base and J gave up 2 bases; unmatched junction bases: 8. The CDR3 is 17 amino acids. CDR3 in DNA: TGTGCCAGCAGCTTGATTGGGCTAGCGGGGCCCACAGATACGCAGTATTTT. Its protein is CASSLIGLAGPTDTQYF.

This sequence joins TRBV14 and TRBJ2-7; possible D gene TRBD2, 5 bases. The germline V gene encodes CDR1 SGHDN and CDR2 FVKESK. The CDR3 is 16 residues long. Trimming removed 6 bases at V and 3 bases at J, with 21 bases between. The CDR3 coding sequence is TGTGCCAGCAGTCACATGGACTGGAAGGGTTACTACGAGCAGTACTTC. Protein sequence: CASSHMDWKGYYEQYF.